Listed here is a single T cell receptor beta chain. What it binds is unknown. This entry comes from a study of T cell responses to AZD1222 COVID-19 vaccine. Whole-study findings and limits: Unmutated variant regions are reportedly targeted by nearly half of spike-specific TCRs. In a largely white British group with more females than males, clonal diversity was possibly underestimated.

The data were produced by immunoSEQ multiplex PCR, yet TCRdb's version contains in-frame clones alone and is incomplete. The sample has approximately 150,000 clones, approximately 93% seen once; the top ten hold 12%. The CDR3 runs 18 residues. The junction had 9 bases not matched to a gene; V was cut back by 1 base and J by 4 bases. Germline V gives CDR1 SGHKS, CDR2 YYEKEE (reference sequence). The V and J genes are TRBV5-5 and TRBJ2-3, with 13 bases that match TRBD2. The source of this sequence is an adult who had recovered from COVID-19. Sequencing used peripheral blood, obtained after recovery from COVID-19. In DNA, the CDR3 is TGTGCCAGCAGCTTGTCGGGACTAGCGGGGAGTTTCGCAGATACGCAGTATTTT. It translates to CASSLSGLAGSFADTQYF.